This passage covers 14 T cell receptor beta chains from one sample sequenced in a study of blood T cells in healthy people across ages. Combining a sample-barcoded 5' primer with a J-beta primer mix, a second PCR ran for roughly 7 to 12 cycles. TCRdb reprocessed the 5' RACE reads via MiXCR and lists one record per CDR3 protein. The data contain roughly 1,800,000 distinct CDR3 sequences, roughly 52% of them singletons. Material: blood. Receptor source: a woman aged 40 to 55 in good health.

This chain links TRBV7-9 with TRBJ2-5; 8 nucleotides line up with TRBD2. The CDR3 runs 16 residues. The V and J ends lost 4 bases and 1 base, in that order; junction bases with no gene match: 8. Germline-derived CDR1 and CDR2 are SEHNR and FQNEAQ (reference sequence). CDR3 amino acids: CASSWAGGGRQETQYF. The CDR3 DNA follows: TGTGCCAGCAGCTGGGCGGGGGGAGGCCGCCAAGAGACCCAGTACTTC.

J is TRBJ2-1 and V is TRBV9; tentatively, D is TRBD2 (6 bases). The V gene lost 10 bases and the J gene lost 6 bases, with 23 bases spanning the gap. The CDR3 is 15 residues long. Germline CDR1 SGDLS, CDR2 YYNGEE. DNA of the CDR3: TGTGCCGGCACCGCCCGGAAGGGACTCGGCAATGAGCAGTTCTTC. This gives the protein CAGTARKGLGNEQFF.

The V gene is TRBV6-2 or TRBV6-3, the J gene TRBJ2-7; D not certain. This CDR3 is built from 16 residues. Germline V gene data show CDR1 as MNHEY and CDR2 as SVGEGT. The V and J ends lost 6 bases and 7 bases respectively, with 25 bases between them. The CDR3 sequence: CASRPPRASPYNEQYF. In DNA, the CDR3 is TGTGCCAGCAGGCCTCCACGTGCTAGTCCATACAATGAGCAGTACTTC.

The J gene is TRBJ2-1, the V gene TRBV28, with 11 nucleotides matching TRBD2. V was pared by 1 base and J by 2 bases, with 7 bases of the junction left unmatched. This CDR3 comprises 18 residues. The V gene's germline CDR1 is MDHEN and CDR2 SYDVKM. The CDR3 DNA reads as TGTGCCAGCAGTTTATTAAGGCTAGCGGGGGGTGCCTACAATGAGCAGTTCTTC. Its translation is CASSLLRLAGGAYNEQFF.

The V gene is TRBV6-2 or TRBV6-3, the J gene TRBJ2-7; 10 bases are a match to TRBD1. CDR1 MNHEY and CDR2 SVGEGT come from the germline V gene. There are 16 residues in the CDR3. V lost 4 bases and J lost 5; bases outside the gene matches: 11. The CDR3 protein is CASSSNSGTGDHEQYF. As DNA, the CDR3 is TGTGCCAGCAGTTCAAACTCCGGGACAGGGGACCACGAGCAGTACTTC.

The chain uses TRBV2 and TRBJ2-3; D perhaps matches TRBD1 (6 bases). In germline, CDR1 is SNHLY, CDR2 FYNNEI. V shed 5 bases and J shed 0 bases, with 15 bases lying between them. The CDR3 consists of 16 residues. CDR3 loop: CASSLGDIASTDTQYF. CDR3 in DNA: TGTGCCAGCAGTCTCGGGGACATCGCTAGCACAGATACGCAGTATTTT.

This clonotype was picked up a small number of times. The rearrangement uses TRBV20-1 and TRBJ1-2; D gene uncertain. Trimming stripped 2 bases from V and 7 bases from J, with 14 bases between. The CDR3 is made up of 13 amino acids. Germline V gene data show CDR1 as DFQATT and CDR2 as SNEGSKA (reference sequence). The DNA for the CDR3 is TGCAGTGCTAGATCGACGGAGGAAGGTGGCTACACCTTC. Translation: CSARSTEEGGYTF.

The V call is TRBV15, the J call TRBJ2-5; weak D call: TRBD2 (5 bases). Germline loops: CDR1 LNHNV, CDR2 YYDKDF (reference sequence). V lost 4 bases, J lost 2 bases, and 8 bases lay in between. The CDR3 consists of 13 residues. In nucleotides, the CDR3 is TGTGCCACCAGCATCCGGGAACAAGAGACCCAGTACTTC. Translated, it gives CATSIREQETQYF.

This clonotype was picked up many times. The CDR3 DNA follows: TGTGCCAGCAGCCCCCGGACAGGGGGCACTGAAGCTTTCTTT. Translated, it gives CASSPRTGGTEAFF. The rearrangement joins TRBV12-3 or TRBV12-4 to TRBJ1-1, with 10 positions matching TRBD1. This CDR3 is built from 14 residues. Trimming at V came to 6 bases and at J to 4 bases, leaving 5 bases not matched to a gene.

The chain employs TRBV4-1 and TRBJ1-2; D is possibly TRBD1 (6 bases). Per germline, CDR1 MGHRA and CDR2 YSYEKL. V was trimmed by 4 bases and J by 3 bases, leaving 15 bases between them. This CDR3 region has 15 residues. The CDR3: CASSRAHRDDYGYTF. In nucleotides, the CDR3 is TGCGCCAGCAGCCGAGCACACAGGGATGACTATGGCTACACCTTC.

The chain employs TRBV10-3 and TRBJ2-5; TRBD1 aligns across 7 bases. The end of the DNA aligns better with TRBJ2-7, so the J call may be wrong. Germline-derived CDR1 and CDR2 are ENHRY and SYGVKD. There are 15 residues in the CDR3. The CDR3 coding sequence is TGTGCCATCAGTGAAGGGTGGTCAGGGGGCTACGAGCAGTACTTC. Translation: CAISEGWSGGYEQYF.

Concerning this clonotype: This may stem from a read error, because a much larger clone lies one nucleotide away. This sequence joins TRBV11-2 and TRBJ2-7, with D uncertain. Germline assignment: CDR1 SGHAT and CDR2 FQNNGV. V dropped 0 bases and J dropped 0 bases, with 6 bases sitting between them. The length of the CDR3 is 14 residues. The CDR3 spells CASSLEILSYEQYF. CDR3 sequence (DNA): TGTGCCAGCAGCTTAGAGATACTCTCCTACGAGCAGTACTTC.

The chain employs TRBV5-1 and TRBJ1-4, with 7 bases matching TRBD1. The V gene's germline CDR1 is SGHRS and CDR2 YFSETQ. Trimming at V came to 4 bases and at J to 7 bases, leaving 13 bases not matched to a gene. The CDR3 consists of 16 residues. CDR3 loop: CASSLGPAGGGEKLFF. CDR3 nucleotide sequence: TGCGCCAGCAGCCTGGGGCCGGCAGGGGGAGGTGAAAAACTGTTTTTT.

The J gene is TRBJ1-4, the V gene TRBV28; tentative D call: TRBD1 (6 bases). Germline V lookup: CDR1 MDHEN, CDR2 SYDVKM. V lost 6 bases to trimming and J lost 6 bases, with 20 bases between them. The length of the CDR3 is 16 residues. CDR3 amino acids: CASREQRTEIDEKLFF. The CDR3 region has the DNA TGTGCCAGCAGAGAACAACGGACAGAAATTGATGAAAAACTGTTTTTT.